This is a list of T cell receptor beta chains from one sample in a study of cytomegalovirus exposure and HLA in healthy donors. The table came from immunoSEQ multiplex PCR; TCRdb's copy has only in-frame clones and leaves some out. The sample table sets out roughly 100,000 clones. Sequencing was done on a sample of PBMCs. Source of these receptors: a middle-aged man in good health and CMV-seronegative. Each CDR3 is given with its conserved first and last residue. The D gene is left open where the match is weak.

j_call: TRBJ2-5
v_call: TRBV7-9
d_call: TRBD2
cdr3_aa: CASTSPGREGPETQYF
cdr3_nt: TGTGCCAGCACCTCCCCTGGACGGGAGGGCCCAGAGACCCAGTACTTC

j_call: TRBJ2-3
v_call: TRBV14
d_call: TRBD2
cdr3_aa: CASSQDRLAGRTDTQYF
cdr3_nt: TGTGCCAGCAGCCAAGATCGACTAGCGGGCCGCACAGATACGCAGTATTTT

j_call: TRBJ1-1
v_call: TRBV10-2
d_call: -
cdr3_aa: CASSQDRNTEAFF
cdr3_nt: TGCGCCAGCAGCCAGGACAGGAACACTGAAGCTTTCTTT

j_call: TRBJ1-1
v_call: TRBV5-1
d_call: -
cdr3_aa: CASTRSRWPSTEAFF
cdr3_nt: TGCGCCAGCACACGTTCCAGGTGGCCAAGCACTGAAGCTTTCTTT

j_call: TRBJ2-7
v_call: TRBV5-1
d_call: TRBD1
cdr3_aa: CASSLGGTENYEQYF
cdr3_nt: TGCGCCAGCAGCTTGGGGGGGACAGAGAACTACGAGCAGTACTTC

j_call: TRBJ2-2
v_call: TRBV5-1
d_call: -
cdr3_aa: CASSLDLGLRTGELFF
cdr3_nt: TGCGCCAGCAGCTTGGATCTGGGACTTCGAACCGGGGAGCTGTTTTTT

j_call: TRBJ1-2
v_call: TRBV19
d_call: -
cdr3_aa: CASSRQVSTNYGYTF
cdr3_nt: TGTGCCAGTAGCCGACAGGTTTCGACTAACTATGGCTACACCTTC

j_call: TRBJ2-7
v_call: TRBV7-2
d_call: -
cdr3_aa: CASSLAEHSYEQYF
cdr3_nt: TGTGCCAGCAGCTTAGCGGAGCATAGCTACGAGCAGTACTTC

j_call: TRBJ2-2
v_call: TRBV5-1
d_call: -
cdr3_aa: CASSTTETGELFF
cdr3_nt: TGCGCCAGCAGCACAACAGAAACCGGGGAGCTGTTTTTT

j_call: TRBJ2-3
v_call: TRBV10-3
d_call: -
cdr3_aa: CAISGGGGDTQYF
cdr3_nt: TGTGCCATCAGCGGAGGTGGAGGAGATACGCAGTATTTT

j_call: TRBJ1-1
v_call: TRBV9
d_call: -
cdr3_aa: CASSLTPRGDTEAFF
cdr3_nt: TGTGCCAGCAGCTTAACGCCCAGGGGAGACACTGAAGCTTTCTTT

j_call: TRBJ1-6
v_call: TRBV9
d_call: TRBD1
cdr3_aa: CASSVGGTGMSPLHF
cdr3_nt: TGTGCCAGCAGCGTAGGCGGGACAGGGATGTCACCCCTCCACTTT

j_call: TRBJ2-3
v_call: TRBV13
d_call: TRBD2
cdr3_aa: CASSLGLTSGTDTQYF
cdr3_nt: TGTGCCAGCAGCTTAGGCCTTACTAGCGGAACAGATACGCAGTATTTT

j_call: TRBJ2-4
v_call: TRBV4-3
d_call: TRBD2
cdr3_aa: CASSQERWLAGALAKNIQYF
cdr3_nt: TGCGCCAGCAGCCAGGAAAGATGGCTAGCGGGGGCCCTAGCCAAAAACATTCAGTACTTC

j_call: TRBJ1-2
v_call: TRBV10-3
d_call: -
cdr3_aa: CAISGGDYGYTF
cdr3_nt: TGTGCCATCAGTGGGGGAGACTATGGCTACACCTTC

j_call: TRBJ1-1
v_call: TRBV25-1
d_call: TRBD1
cdr3_aa: CASSGGDRRGAFF
cdr3_nt: TGTGCCAGCAGTGGCGGGGACAGGAGGGGAGCTTTCTTT

j_call: TRBJ2-7
v_call: TRBV13
d_call: TRBD2
cdr3_aa: CASSPRGDSYEQYF
cdr3_nt: TGTGCCAGCAGTCCCCGGGGGGACTCCTACGAGCAGTACTTC

j_call: TRBJ2-7
v_call: TRBV6-5
d_call: TRBD2
cdr3_aa: CASRTSGGSYEQYF
cdr3_nt: TGTGCCAGCAGGACTAGCGGGGGCTCCTACGAGCAGTACTTC

j_call: TRBJ2-3
v_call: TRBV27
d_call: TRBD1
cdr3_aa: CASTSTGRGTDTQYF
cdr3_nt: TGTGCCAGCACCTCGACAGGGCGAGGCACAGATACGCAGTATTTT

j_call: TRBJ1-2
v_call: TRBV29-1
d_call: -
cdr3_aa: CSVVTGYGYTF
cdr3_nt: TGCAGCGTTGTAACGGGCTATGGCTACACCTTC

j_call: TRBJ2-2
v_call: TRBV6-6
d_call: -
cdr3_aa: CASNRDPPGELFF
cdr3_nt: TGTGCCAGCAACAGGGACCCGCCCGGGGAGCTGTTTTTT

j_call: TRBJ1-4
v_call: TRBV4-3
d_call: -
cdr3_aa: CASSQDGGEEEKLFF
cdr3_nt: TGCGCCAGCAGCCAAGATGGAGGGGAGGAAGAAAAACTGTTTTTT

j_call: TRBJ1-4
v_call: TRBV10-3
d_call: -
cdr3_aa: CAIASGIEDEKLFF
cdr3_nt: TGTGCCATCGCCTCCGGGATAGAGGATGAAAAACTGTTTTTT

j_call: TRBJ1-2
v_call: TRBV7-2
d_call: -
cdr3_aa: CASSNSRLGGYYGYTF
cdr3_nt: TGTGCCAGCAGCAATTCGAGGTTGGGGGGTTACTATGGCTACACCTTC

j_call: TRBJ1-2
v_call: TRBV7-2
d_call: TRBD1
cdr3_aa: CASSPQAGTGIYGYTF
cdr3_nt: TGTGCCAGCAGCCCTCAAGCCGGGACAGGGATATATGGCTACACCTTC

j_call: TRBJ2-3
v_call: TRBV28
d_call: TRBD1
cdr3_aa: CASRKKQGARDTQYF
cdr3_nt: TGTGCCAGCAGGAAGAAACAGGGGGCCCGAGATACGCAGTATTTT

j_call: TRBJ2-7
v_call: TRBV2
d_call: -
cdr3_aa: CASSEQGSSYEQYF
cdr3_nt: TGTGCCAGCAGTGAACAGGGGTCTTCCTACGAGCAGTACTTC

j_call: TRBJ1-4
v_call: TRBV9
d_call: TRBD1
cdr3_aa: CASSPRLRQGPNDSLFF
cdr3_nt: TGTGCCAGCAGCCCCCGCTTACGACAGGGACCCAATGATTCGCTGTTTTTT

j_call: TRBJ1-5
v_call: TRBV6-5
d_call: -
cdr3_aa: CASSLQGNQPQHF
cdr3_nt: TGTGCCAGCAGCCTCCAGGGGAATCAGCCCCAGCATTTT

j_call: TRBJ2-7
v_call: TRBV4-1
d_call: -
cdr3_aa: CASSLYEQGVYEQYF
cdr3_nt: TGCGCCAGCAGCCTTTACGAACAGGGAGTCTACGAGCAGTACTTC

j_call: TRBJ2-2
v_call: TRBV2
d_call: -
cdr3_aa: CASSEAGLDGELFF
cdr3_nt: TGTGCCAGCAGTGAGGCAGGGCTGGACGGGGAGCTGTTTTTT